Each of the 24 T cell receptor beta chains below was sequenced from the same sample in a study of cytomegalovirus exposure and HLA in healthy donors. Primers included in the PCR were 60 Vbeta and 13 Jbeta primers. Measured with immunoSEQ multiplex PCR; TCRdb has only the in-frame clones, and not every one. The sample holds around 130,000 clones, roughly 77% seen once. The sample taken for sequencing was PBMCs. These receptor sequences come from a woman between 40 and 55 years old in good health and CMV-seropositive.

The chain is built from TRBV5-1 and TRBJ1-2; TRBD1 is a possible D gene (5 bases). This CDR3 spans 16 amino acids. The ends were cut back, 7 bases at V and 6 bases at J, with 25 bases in the middle. The germline V gene encodes CDR1 SGHRS and CDR2 YFSETQ. CDR3 sequence (DNA): TGCGCCAGCGGGGGGACCGAGCGGCGGCGGAGGGATGGCTACACCTTC. Residues: CASGGTERRRRDGYTF.

The chain links TRBV14 to TRBJ2-3; 10 bases agree with TRBD2. CDR1 is SGHDN, CDR2 FVKESK, per germline. V lost 8 bases and J lost 3; bases outside the gene matches: 14. The length of the CDR3 is 17 residues. The CDR3 spells CASSPQASGSFTDTQYF. DNA of the CDR3: TGTGCCAGCTCCCCGCAGGCTAGCGGGAGCTTTACAGATACGCAGTATTTT.

The V gene is TRBV7-2, the J gene TRBJ2-1, with 9 bases aligning to TRBD2. Germline lookup yields CDR1 SGHTA and CDR2 FQGNSA. The CDR3 covers 16 residues. V dropped 5 bases and J dropped 6; count of bases not matched to a gene: 11. CDR3 in amino acids: CASSLFLLAGANEQFF. The CDR3 DNA reads as TGTGCCAGCAGCCTGTTTTTATTAGCGGGAGCCAATGAGCAGTTCTTC.

This clone was seen just once. The chain employs TRBV18 and TRBJ1-1, with 9 positions matching TRBD1. V dropped 3 bases and J dropped 9; count of bases not matched to a gene: 14. CDR3 length equals 16 residues. CDR1 and CDR2 from the germline V gene are KGHSH and LQKENI. DNA of the CDR3: TGTGCCAGCTCACCCAGCTTGCCCGGGACAGGGATCCAAGCTTTCTTT. Translation gives CASSPSLPGTGIQAFF.

The chain has TRBV2 and TRBJ1-2; TRBD1 matches at 10 bases. J was trimmed by 7 bases and V by 7 bases; bases with no gene match: 9. Germline V gene sequence: CDR1 SNHLY, CDR2 FYNNEI. The CDR3 has 14 amino acids. CDR3 region: CASTSGTGDCGYTF. CDR3 in DNA: TGTGCCAGCACTTCCGGGACAGGGGATTGTGGCTACACCTTC.

The rearrangement links TRBV5-1 to TRBJ1-1, with D possibly being TRBD1 (5 bases). The CDR3 totals 16 residues. With 2 bases removed from V and 6 bases from J, the gap between germline ends came to 20 bases. Germline V CDR1 and CDR2: SGHRS, YFSETQ. This chain's CDR3 is CASSFRGLGLQAEAFF. For the CDR3, the DNA is TGCGCCAGCAGCTTTAGGGGCCTTGGGCTTCAGGCTGAAGCTTTCTTT.

This rearrangement joins TRBV15 to TRBJ1-2; 7 bases agree with TRBD1. This CDR3 comprises 13 residues. CDR1 and CDR2 (germline): LNHNV, YYDKDF (reference sequence). V shed 6 bases and J 4 bases; nucleotides not matched to a gene: 5. CDR3 bases: TGTGCCACCAGAGGGGACAGTATCTATGGCTACACCTTC. This sequence encodes CATRGDSIYGYTF. Full variable domain (outside the CDR3, taken from reference TRBV15 and TRBJ1-2): DAMVIQNPRYQVTQFGKPVTLSCSQTLNHNVMYWYQQKSSQAPKLLFHYYDKDFNNEADTPDNFQSRRPNTSFCFLDIRSPGLGDTAMYLCATRGDSIYGYTFGSGTRLTVV.

The V gene is TRBV5-6, the J gene TRBJ2-7; weak D call: TRBD2 (6 bases). CDR1 SGHDT and CDR2 YYEEEE come from the germline V gene. This CDR3 spans 14 amino acids. The V end was cut by 4 bases, the J end by 6 bases, with 17 bases between. As DNA, the CDR3 is TGTGCCAGCAGCACTGACCTGGGGGGAGGCGAGCAGTACTTC. Its translation: CASSTDLGGGEQYF.

V and J are TRBV10-3 and TRBJ2-2, with TRBD2 matching 11 bases. After removal of 0 bases from V and 7 bases from J, the junction contained 4 bases not matched to a gene. Germline CDR1 is ENHRY and CDR2 is SYGVKD. This CDR3 comprises 16 residues. The CDR3 protein is CAISESETSGIGELFF. The CDR3 region has the DNA TGTGCCATCAGTGAGTCCGAGACTAGCGGGATCGGGGAGCTGTTTTTT.

This clone was counted once. V and J are TRBV7-8 and TRBJ2-7; the match to TRBD2 covers 8 bases. V shed 0 bases and J 2 bases; nucleotides not matched to a gene: 12. The CDR3 contains 18 residues. Germline CDR1 reads SGHVS; CDR2 reads FQNEAQ. The CDR3 is CASSLAEPGGAFPYEQYF. In DNA, the CDR3 is TGTGCCAGCAGCTTAGCGGAACCGGGGGGGGCCTTTCCCTACGAGCAGTACTTC.

The chain carries TRBV7-9 and TRBJ2-1; 7 nucleotides align to TRBD2. Trimming removed 2 bases from V and 8 bases from J; junction bases left unmatched: 15. CDR1 is SEHNR, CDR2 FQNEAQ, per germline (reference sequence). The CDR3 extends over 17 amino acids. This CDR3 is CASSLRWSGDYGDEQFF. CDR3 sequence (DNA): TGTGCCAGCAGCTTAAGATGGAGCGGGGACTACGGGGATGAGCAGTTCTTC.

This chain joins TRBV28 and TRBJ1-5; D remains unclear. Per germline, CDR1 MDHEN and CDR2 SYDVKM. The CDR3 loop spans 17 amino acids. V dropped 7 bases and J dropped 0 bases, with 19 bases sitting between them. The CDR3 region is CASTGYGSQYSNQPQHF. The CDR3 bases are TGTGCCAGCACCGGATACGGTAGCCAATATAGCAATCAGCCCCAGCATTTT. Full variable domain (rest looked up from reference TRBV28 and TRBJ1-5): DVKVTQSSRYLVKRTGEKVFLECVQDMDHENMFWYRQDPGLGLRLIYFSYDVKMKEKGDIPEGYSVSREKKERFSLILESASTNQTSMYLCASTGYGSQYSNQPQHFGDGTRLSIL.

The rearrangement uses TRBV30 and TRBJ2-2; 14 bases fit TRBD2. Germline V gene sequence: CDR1 GTSNPN, CDR2 SVGIG (reference sequence). This CDR3 has 14 residues. Trimming at V came to 7 bases and at J to 11 bases, leaving 9 bases not matched to a gene. The CDR3, as DNA: TGTGCCTCCCTTCCGGGACTAGCGGGAGCAGAGCTGTTTTTT. This translates into CASLPGLAGAELFF.

The chain carries TRBV29-1 and TRBJ1-4; D is unclear. In germline, CDR1 is SQVTM, CDR2 ANQGSEA. The CDR3 is 12 residues long. V lost 5 bases and J 4 bases, leaving 8 bases between the germline ends. The CDR3, as DNA: TGCAGCGTTAACCAGAATAATGAAAAACTGTTTTTT. This sequence encodes CSVNQNNEKLFF.

This chain uses TRBV7-9 with TRBJ2-2; D is unresolved. The V and J ends lost 3 bases and 0 bases respectively, with 8 bases between them. CDR3 length: 15 residues. CDR1 and CDR2 (germline): SEHNR, FQNEAQ (reference sequence). CDR3 residues: CASSFLAANTGELFF. CDR3 DNA: TGTGCCAGCAGCTTTTTGGCGGCGAACACCGGGGAGCTGTTTTTT.

V and J are TRBV14 and TRBJ2-1; possible D gene TRBD2, 5 bases. Trimming took off 8 bases at V and 10 bases at J, with 18 bases between the two ends. The CDR3 has 13 amino acids. From germline, CDR1 is SGHDN and CDR2 FVKESK. Here the CDR3 reads CASARDGEWEQFF. CDR3 nucleotide sequence: TGTGCCAGCGCTCGGGATGGGGAATGGGAGCAGTTCTTC.

The gene calls are TRBV21-1 and TRBJ1-2; no check of the table's D call, TRBD1, against the DNA was made. TRBV21-1 is a pseudogene. This CDR3 comprises 17 residues. The CDR3 nucleotides are TGTGCCAGCAGCAAAAGGGGGATAAGGGTCCGGGTCTATGGCTACACCTTC. It yields the protein CASSKRGIRVRVYGYTF.

This clone turned up a few times. This chain uses TRBV30 with TRBJ2-1; TRBD1 is a possible D gene (6 bases). Germline V CDR1 and CDR2: GTSNPN, SVGIG (reference sequence). The CDR3 consists of 13 residues. Between the trimmed V and J ends, which lost 2 bases and 8 bases, there was a span of 13 bases. The CDR3 sequence: CAWSRRGRYEQFF. The CDR3 DNA follows: TGTGCCTGGAGTCGCAGGGGAAGGTATGAGCAGTTCTTC. The full variable domain, its missing parts supplied by reference TRBV30 and TRBJ2-1, is SQTIHQWPATLVQPVGSPLSLECTVEGTSNPNLYWYRQAAGRGLQLLFYSVGIGQISSEVPQNLSASRPQDRQFILSSKKLLLSDSGFYLCAWSRRGRYEQFFGPGTRLTVL.

The chain recombines TRBV9 with TRBJ2-7; D is possibly TRBD2 (6 bases). The ends were cut back, 0 bases at V and 2 bases at J, with 12 bases in the middle. There are 15 residues in the CDR3. Germline V lookup: CDR1 SGDLS, CDR2 YYNGEE. This CDR3 reads CASSVDSGPTYEQYF. As DNA, the CDR3 is TGTGCCAGCAGCGTAGACAGCGGGCCCACCTACGAGCAGTACTTC.

V gene TRBV5-6 combines with J gene TRBJ2-3, with 12 bases fitting TRBD1. Germline V gene lookup returns CDR1 SGHDT and CDR2 YYEEEE. V was clipped by 4 bases and J by 5 bases; unmatched bases: 5. The CDR3 contains 15 residues. The CDR3 coding sequence is TGTGCCAGCAGCAATAGGGACAGGGGGCGAGATACGCAGTATTTT. Its protein product is CASSNRDRGRDTQYF.

This clone was counted between two and nine times. The chain links TRBV7-8 to TRBJ2-1; 9 bases match TRBD2. V dropped 1 base and J dropped 6; count of bases not matched to a gene: 7. The CDR3 covers 16 residues. In germline, CDR1 is SGHVS, CDR2 FQNEAQ. The CDR3 region is CASSLVGSGRGNEQFF. CDR3 sequence (DNA): TGTGCCAGCAGCTTAGTTGGTAGCGGGAGAGGCAATGAGCAGTTCTTC.

This chain connects TRBV5-1 to TRBJ1-2; 7 bases fit TRBD1. Germline V lookup: CDR1 SGHRS, CDR2 YFSETQ. The CDR3 runs to 14 residues. Losses at the gene ends were 4 bases for V and 4 bases for J; bases not matched to a gene: 7. Here the CDR3 DNA reads TGCGCCAGCAGCCTTGACAGGGAACCCTATGGCTACACCTTC. As protein: CASSLDREPYGYTF.

V and J are TRBV5-4 and TRBJ1-6, with TRBD1 matching over 8 bases. With V trimmed by 4 bases and J by 9 bases, 6 bases remained unmatched. The length of the CDR3 is 14 residues. CDR1 and CDR2 (germline): SGHNT, YYREEE (reference sequence). The CDR3 region has the DNA TGTGCCAGCAGCGGAGGACAGGGCACTTCACCCCTCCACTTT. It is translated as CASSGGQGTSPLHF.

V usage is TRBV11-2 and J usage is TRBJ2-2, with TRBD1 matching 7 bases. The CDR3 covers 15 residues. V was clipped by 2 bases and J by 3 bases; unmatched bases: 3. Germline-derived CDR1 and CDR2 are SGHAT and FQNNGV. CDR3: CASSLNTGDTGELFF. DNA of the CDR3: TGTGCCAGCAGCTTAAATACAGGGGACACCGGGGAGCTGTTTTTT.